One sample yielded the 16 T cell receptor beta chains listed below, sequenced in a study of cytomegalovirus exposure and HLA in healthy donors. Vbeta (60) and Jbeta (13) primers were used in the PCR. The table came from immunoSEQ multiplex PCR; TCRdb's copy has only in-frame clones and leaves some out. The sample yields fewer than 200,000 clones, about 81% seen once. The sequencing input was PBMCs. The receptors stem from a woman between 18 and 29 years old in good health and CMV-seronegative.

The rearrangement links TRBV6-1 to TRBJ1-3, with 8 bases fitting TRBD1. V lost 5 bases and J lost 2; bases outside the gene matches: 2. The CDR3 contains 14 residues. Germline CDR1 MNHNS, CDR2 SASEGT. In DNA, the CDR3 is TGTGCCAGCAGTCCGGACAGGGCTGGAAACACCATATATTTT. Translation: CASSPDRAGNTIYF.

The gene calls are TRBV6-4 and TRBJ1-2, with 8 bases fitting TRBD1. This CDR3 is 14 amino acids long. Germline V gene lookup returns CDR1 MRHNA and CDR2 SNTAGT. V trimming: 0 bases; J trimming: 10 bases; junction bases outside the gene matches: 7. As DNA, the CDR3 is TGTGCCAGCAGTGACTCGGAGACAGGGGATCCCTACACCTTC. It encodes CASSDSETGDPYTF.

The rearrangement joins TRBV7-2 to TRBJ1-2; D call uncertain. This CDR3 is built from 13 residues. CDR1 and CDR2 from the germline V gene are SGHTA and FQGNSA. Trimming pared 4 bases from V and 4 bases from J, leaving 10 bases between. Here the CDR3 DNA reads TGTGCCAGCAGCTGGGGAGTTACCTATGGCTACACCTTC. Protein product: CASSWGVTYGYTF.

The chain links TRBV14 to TRBJ2-5; tentatively, D is TRBD2 (6 bases). The CDR3 is made up of 14 amino acids. V shed 1 base and J shed 3 bases, with 9 bases lying between them. Germline V gene data show CDR1 as SGHDN and CDR2 as FVKESK. The CDR3 DNA follows: TGTGCCAGCAGCCAAGTAGGGGAGGAAGAGACCCAGTACTTC. Translation: CASSQVGEEETQYF.

The CDR3 nucleotides are TGCGCCAGCAGCCATGCGGACAGAGTATACTACGAGCAGTACTTC. It is translated as CASSHADRVYYEQYF. The rearrangement joins TRBV4-1 to TRBJ2-7; the D gene is possibly TRBD1 (6 bases). The length of the CDR3 is 15 residues. Germline V gene data show CDR1 as MGHRA and CDR2 as YSYEKL. V was clipped by 3 bases and J by 3 bases, with 15 bases between them.

V gene TRBV19 combines with J gene TRBJ2-1; 10 positions agree with TRBD2. Unmatched junction bases numbered 19, after V lost 3 bases and J lost 8 bases. Germline CDR1 is LNHDA and CDR2 is SQIVND (reference sequence). The CDR3 is 19 residues long. The CDR3 DNA reads as TGTGCCAGTAGTATTTCCCGGGGGGGGCTAGCGGGAGCTTCGGATGAGCAGTTCTTC. This gives the protein CASSISRGGLAGASDEQFF.

V is TRBV6-5 and J is TRBJ2-1; a possible D gene is TRBD2 (5 bases). CDR1 is MNHEY and CDR2 is SVGAGI in the germline V gene. Deletions cut 0 bases from V and 9 bases from J, with 15 bases between. This CDR3 region has 15 residues. The DNA for the CDR3 is TGTGCCAGCAGTTACTCGAATCGGGGTTTCAGTGAGCAGTTCTTC. This translates into CASSYSNRGFSEQFF.

In DNA, the CDR3 is TGTGCCAGCAGCTCCCCTCAGACTAGCTTTAACACCGGGGAGCTGTTTTTT. Its translation: CASSSPQTSFNTGELFF. The V call is TRBV11-3, the J call TRBJ2-2, with 7 bases fitting TRBD2. The V segment lost 4 bases and the J segment 2 bases; nucleotides outside the gene matches: 10. The germline V gene has CDR1 SGHNT and CDR2 YENEEA. CDR3 length: 17 amino acids.

A single count supports this clone. The genes are TRBV27 and TRBJ2-7; perhaps TRBD1 as D (5 bases). Germline V gives CDR1 MNHEY, CDR2 SMNVEV (reference sequence). V lost 2 bases and J lost 2, with 13 bases in between. The CDR3 has 15 residues. The DNA for the CDR3 is TGTGCCAGCAGTTTAGGGGCAGGGTACCCCTACGAGCAGTACTTC. It encodes CASSLGAGYPYEQYF.

The genes are TRBV4-1 and TRBJ2-7, with D maybe TRBD1 (6 bases). CDR1 is MGHRA and CDR2 is YSYEKL in the germline V gene. The V end was cut by 0 bases, the J end by 4 bases, with 25 bases between. The CDR3 contains 19 residues. This CDR3 is CASSQERGRGGMRAYEQYF. CDR3 DNA: TGCGCCAGCAGCCAAGAGAGGGGCAGGGGCGGCATGCGAGCATACGAGCAGTACTTC.

The gene calls are TRBV15 and TRBJ1-2; no firm D call. The V end lost 3 bases, the J end lost 4 bases, and 9 bases lay between the germline ends. This CDR3 has 13 residues. Germline-derived CDR1 and CDR2 are LNHNV and YYDKDF (reference sequence). The CDR3 region is CATSSLSVYGYTF. CDR3 in DNA: TGTGCCACCAGCAGTCTATCGGTCTATGGCTACACCTTC.

The chain uses TRBV6-5 and TRBJ1-4, with 7 bases identical to TRBD1. This CDR3 region has 15 residues. J was trimmed by 5 bases and V by 1 base; bases with no gene match: 4. The germline V gene encodes CDR1 MNHEY and CDR2 SVGAGI. CDR3 coding DNA: TGTGCCAGCAGTTACTTGAGCAGGGGGAATGAAAAACTGTTTTTT. Residues: CASSYLSRGNEKLFF.

The chain combines TRBV2 with TRBJ1-2; 8 bases line up with TRBD1. This CDR3 spans 13 amino acids. V lost 4 bases to trimming and J lost 8 bases; unmatched junction nucleotides: 6. Germline CDR1 and CDR2: SNHLY and FYNNEI. The CDR3 reads CASSGDRQGGYTF. CDR3 nucleotide sequence: TGTGCCAGCAGTGGGGACAGGCAGGGGGGCTACACCTTC.

The V gene is TRBV6-6, the J gene TRBJ2-2; D is undetermined. V lost 6 bases and J lost 1, with 6 bases in between. This CDR3 contains 13 residues. Germline loops: CDR1 MNHNY, CDR2 SVGAGI (reference sequence). The CDR3 spells CASSHQNTGELFF. The CDR3 coding sequence is TGTGCCAGCAGCCATCAGAACACCGGGGAGCTGTTTTTT.

The V and J genes are TRBV6-6 and TRBJ1-1; D remains ambiguous. Per the germline V gene, CDR1 is MNHNY and CDR2 is SVGAGI (reference sequence). The germline V and J ends were trimmed by 3 bases and 6 bases, with 8 bases remaining between them. CDR3 length: 12 residues. DNA for the CDR3: TGTGCCAGCAGTTATAGAGGCGCTGAAGCTTTCTTT. Protein sequence: CASSYRGAEAFF.

This clone was observed once. The chain has TRBV29-1 and TRBJ2-7, with D possibly matching TRBD1 (6 bases). Germline CDR1 and CDR2: SQVTM and ANQGSEA. V lost 8 bases to trimming and J lost 0 bases, with 14 bases between them. CDR3 length: 13 amino acids. CDR3 region: CSFRGQSSYEQYF. Written as DNA, the CDR3 is TGCAGCTTTCGCGGACAGAGCTCCTACGAGCAGTACTTC.